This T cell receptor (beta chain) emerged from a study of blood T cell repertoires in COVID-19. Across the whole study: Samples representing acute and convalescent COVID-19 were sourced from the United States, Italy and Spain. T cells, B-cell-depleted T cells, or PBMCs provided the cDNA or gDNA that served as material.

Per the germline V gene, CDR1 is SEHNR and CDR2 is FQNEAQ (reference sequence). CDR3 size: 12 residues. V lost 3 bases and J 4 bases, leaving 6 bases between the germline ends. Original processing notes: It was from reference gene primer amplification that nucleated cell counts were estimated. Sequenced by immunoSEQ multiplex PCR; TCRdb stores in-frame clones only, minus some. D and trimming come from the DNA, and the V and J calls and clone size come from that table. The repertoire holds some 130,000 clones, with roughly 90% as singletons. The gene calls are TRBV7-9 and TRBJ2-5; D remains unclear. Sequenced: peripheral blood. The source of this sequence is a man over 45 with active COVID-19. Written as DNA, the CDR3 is TGTGCCAGCAGCTTCTTGTCAGAGACCCAGTACTTC. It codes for CASSFLSETQYF. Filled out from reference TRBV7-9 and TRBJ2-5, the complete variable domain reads DTGVSQNPRHKITKRGQNVTFRCDPISEHNRLYWYRQTLGQGPEFLTYFQNEAQLEKSRLLSDRFSAERPKGSFSTLEIQRTEQGDSAMYLCASSFLSETQYFGPGTRLLVL.